This T cell receptor beta chain was sequenced in a study of T-cell reconstitution after alpha-beta-depleted transplantation in children. Study-level results: Counts and diversity of T cells one year after transplant came mostly from newly produced T cells. Where alpha-beta T cells came from about two months after transplant was reportedly several hundred expanded graft clones. Surviving recipient T cells and thymic progenitors underlay high day-60 TCRbeta diversity in some patients.

This clonotype was recorded at least ten times. Antigen unknown. Molecular barcoding with unique molecular identifiers was used for the TCRbeta library. Each CDR3 protein is one row after TCRdb ran MiXCR on the PCR reads. The sample records about 300,000 distinct CDR3 sequences, around 7.1% being singletons. V was cut by 0 bases and J by 0 bases, with 6 bases left in between. The CDR3 is 14 residues long. CDR1 and CDR2 (germline): SEHNR, FQNEAQ (reference sequence). Source: peripheral blood, taken 360 days after TCRalphabeta/CD19-depleted stem cell transplant. The V and J genes are TRBV7-9 and TRBJ2-7; unclear D gene. The clonotype was recovered from a female patient aged 2-10 years who had a stem cell transplant for Fanconi anemia, so the T cells may come from the graft donor. The CDR3 nucleotides are TGTGCCAGCAGCTTAGCGGGAATCTCCTACGAGCAGTACTTC. Its protein product is CASSLAGISYEQYF.